This is a list of T cell receptor beta chains from one sample in a study of beta chain features in type 1 diabetes. Some clones are missing from TCRdb's copy, which holds only in-frame ones; the method was immunoSEQ multiplex PCR. Of under 350,000 clones listed, more than 13% are singletons. Sequences were obtained from naive CD4+ T cells from blood. The source is a young man with type 1 diabetes. Each CDR3 is given without its conserved first and last residue. Fields, in order: D gene, J gene, V gene, CDR3 protein. The D gene is left open where the match is weak.

TRBD2	TRBJ2-5	TRBV5-1	ASSLASTSGETQY
TRBD2	TRBJ2-4	TRBV30	AWGLAGGPQDIQY
TRBD1	TRBJ1-3	TRBV2	ASSERQGRIGNTIY
TRBD2	TRBJ2-7	TRBV7-2	ASSYRTSGRVAPYEQY
.	TRBJ1-1	TRBV27	ASSSLPGQMNTEAF
.	TRBJ2-7	TRBV5-1	ASSSPTGDYEQY
.	TRBJ2-2	TRBV7-9	ASRQGNTGELF
TRBD1	TRBJ2-5	TRBV5-5	ASSLGTGGLETQY
TRBD2	TRBJ2-1	TRBV9	ASSVVAGVGNEQF
TRBD2	TRBJ2-7	TRBV5-1	ASSLTSGLAGEQY
.	TRBJ2-7	TRBV28	ASSLPALIYEQY
.	.	TRBV7-2	ASSQVAEQY
TRBD2	TRBJ2-7	TRBV27	ASSFLGAGEAYEQY
TRBD2	TRBJ2-1	TRBV6-1	ASMIVAGVEQF
.	TRBJ2-4	TRBV5-6	ASSLEGVAKNIQY
.	TRBJ1-5	TRBV30	AWSLLQQNQPQH
.	TRBJ1-5	TRBV30	AWSVQPWQPQH
TRBD2	.	TRBV11-2	ASSSQTSGTQY
.	TRBJ2-1	TRBV7-9	ASSPARGGHYNEQF
.	TRBJ2-3	TRBV27	ASSVIGTDTQY
.	TRBJ2-1	TRBV27	ASSLLPSGEQF
TRBD2	TRBJ2-7	TRBV30	ACGGRRMGEQY